This T cell receptor beta chain was retrieved from a study of CD4+ T cells in melanoma (dated by TCRdb to between 2021 and 2023). Regarding the research as a whole: The study examined neoantigen-specific CD4+ T cells in human melanoma. The investigation overall reported the following: Neoantigen-specific CD4+ T cells were reported to be correlated with the function of CD8+ T cells, macrophages and B cells. According to the report, neoantigen-specific CD4+ T cells in melanoma displayed diverse differentiation states.

Turning to this clone: It lacks a known antigen. Per-base qualities were not stored, and no clone one base away is much larger.

Patients with melanoma were used as donors. Library preparation was by the immunoSEQ multiplex PCR assay. What TCRdb holds here is the immuneACCESS table cut down to in-frame rearrangements. Part of the clones is not present; checked against another copy, under half of the missing clones reflect an unresolved V gene, and the others are unexplained. The sample table shows about 10,000 clones, and over 70% are seen once. Around 24% of the sample lies in the top ten. Spanning cysteine to phenylalanine, the CDR3 consists of 18 amino acids. The CDR3 DNA has 54 bases and is translated from base 1. The germline V gene (reference sequence) provides CDR1 LNHDA and CDR2 SQIVND. V loses 1 base at its end and J loses 0 bases; junction bases beyond the gene matches: 6.

This receptor was taken from a human donor with melanoma. The material sequenced was cells from a culture (not recorded whether cultured in vitro). The rearranged chain carries TRBV19 and TRBJ2-3, and TRBD2 aligns with 11 junction nucleotides. The nucleotide sequence reads as follows: TGTGCCAGTAGTATAGGTCCGACTAGCGGGGTGAGCACAGATACGCAGTATTTT. The translation is CASSIGPTSGVSTDTQYF.